This T cell receptor beta chain was captured by sequencing in a study of T cells in Graves' hyperthyroidism and ophthalmopathy. Germline CDR1 DFQATT, CDR2 SNEGSKA (reference sequence). V was clipped by 4 bases and J by 0 bases, with 11 bases between them. CDR3 length equals 14 residues. Notes on this clonotype: The target antigen is unknown.

Amplification targeted TCR beta CDR3 regions from RNA transcripts. Researchers ran a first-round RT-PCR on the TCR CDR3 using the HTBI primer set. TCRdb ran MiXCR on the multiplex PCR reads and lists one entry per CDR3 protein. The table includes 560,000 or so distinct CDR3 sequences, under 60% detected once. Study-wide results and caveats: Appearing also in blood were most of the thyroid clonotypes expanded above 0.001.

The source of this sequence is a woman under 30 with Graves' hyperthyroidism. The sequenced sample was peripheral blood or thyroid tissue (not recorded which). The chain has TRBV20-1 and TRBJ2-3; D is perhaps TRBD1 or TRBD2 (6 bases each). The CDR3 loop is CSATRGTSTDTQYF. CDR3 nucleotides: TGCAGTGCTACTAGGGGGACTAGCACAGATACGCAGTATTTT.